These T cell receptor beta chains were read from a single sample in a study of blood T cells in healthy people across ages. TCRdb analysed the 5' RACE reads with MiXCR anew, one entry per CDR3 protein. This table holds around 1,500,000 distinct CDR3 sequences, over 25% found once. Sample: blood. These receptors came from a woman aged 25 to 39 in good health. Each CDR3 is given with its conserved first and last residue. Fields, in order: V gene, J gene, D gene, CDR3 protein. D genes are given only for firm matches.

TRBV5-1,TRBJ2-7,.,CASSPTSARSYEQYF
TRBV29-1,TRBJ2-5,.,CSVENFQETQYF
TRBV6-5,TRBJ2-7,.,CASRSSRDPYEQYF
TRBV29-1,TRBJ2-7,.,CSVAGRRDTPYEQYF
TRBV4-3,TRBJ2-3,TRBD2,CASSQDNSRGGPRNGDTQYF
TRBV2,TRBJ1-3,.,CASSEGYGAGNTIYF
TRBV5-1,TRBJ2-3,.,CASSLAFVSSDRTDTQYF
TRBV12-3/TRBV12-4,TRBJ2-3,TRBD2,CASSFLWLAGSSDTQYF
TRBV3-1,TRBJ2-5,TRBD2,CASRWTSGPRETQYF
TRBV7-9,TRBJ1-4,.,CASSSDRTSNEKLFF
TRBV6-4,TRBJ1-2,TRBD1,CASSDSRQGDYGYTF